One and the same sample provided the 24 T cell receptor beta chains below, sequenced in a study of T cell clones after liver transplantation. The method was immunoSEQ multiplex PCR; TCRdb's version includes in-frame clones alone and lacks a portion of them. The repertoire holds 99,000 or so clones, with around four fifths as singletons. This specimen was CD4+ T cells from blood, taken before liver transplant. The source is a human donor who received a liver transplant.

This clone was detected a few times. The chain uses TRBV7-3 and TRBJ2-2, with D tentatively TRBD2 (6 bases). V gave up 4 bases and J gave up 2 bases, with 14 bases separating them. This CDR3 has 16 residues. Germline V gene lookup returns CDR1 SGHTA and CDR2 FQGTGA. CDR3 loop: CASSSRGGINTGELFF. The CDR3 bases are TGTGCCAGCAGCTCCCGGGGCGGGATAAACACCGGGGAGCTGTTTTTT.

The V call is TRBV4-3, the J call TRBJ2-3; D may match TRBD1 or TRBD2 (6 bases each). Deletions cut 1 base from V and 1 base from J, with 15 bases between. Germline values: CDR1 LGHNA, CDR2 YSLEER. The CDR3 extends over 17 amino acids. For the CDR3, the DNA is TGCGCCAGCAGCCAAGGGGGTAACGGGGGCGGCACAGATACGCAGTATTTT. Translation: CASSQGGNGGGTDTQYF.

The genes are TRBV7-9 and TRBJ1-5, with a tentative D call TRBD1 (6 bases). Germline lookup yields CDR1 SEHNR and CDR2 FQNEAQ (reference sequence). The CDR3 is made up of 15 amino acids. The V and J ends lost 4 bases and 6 bases respectively, with 16 bases between them. The CDR3 nucleotides are TGTGCCAGCAGCTCGGAGGGGGTGGCGGGTCAGCCCCAGCATTTT. It codes for CASSSEGVAGQPQHF. Full variable domain (rest looked up from reference TRBV7-9 and TRBJ1-5): DTGVSQNPRHKITKRGQNVTFRCDPISEHNRLYWYRQTLGQGPEFLTYFQNEAQLEKSRLLSDRFSAERPKGSFSTLEIQRTEQGDSAMYLCASSSEGVAGQPQHFGDGTRLSIL.

The genes are TRBV6-1 and TRBJ2-1; weak D call: TRBD1 (5 bases). Germline CDR1 reads MNHNS; CDR2 reads SASEGT. The CDR3 has 14 amino acids. Trimming took 2 bases from V and 7 from J, leaving 12 bases between them. The CDR3 sequence is CASSEQPQGNEQFF. The CDR3 DNA reads TGTGCCAGCAGTGAACAACCGCAGGGAAATGAGCAGTTCTTC.

This clone appeared a few times. The chain has TRBV30 and TRBJ1-1; 8 bases align to TRBD1. Per germline, CDR1 GTSNPN and CDR2 SVGIG (reference sequence). This CDR3 comprises 15 residues. With V trimmed by 4 bases and J by 3 bases, 10 bases remained unmatched. Here the CDR3 reads CAWTQGAIFDTEAFF. As DNA, the CDR3 is TGTGCCTGGACCCAGGGGGCAATTTTTGACACTGAAGCTTTCTTT.

The chain employs TRBV6-5 and TRBJ1-6; possible D gene TRBD1, 6 bases. CDR3 length: 13 residues. Germline V CDR1 and CDR2: MNHEY, SVGAGI. Trimming left V 6 bases short and J 10 bases short, with 13 bases between. The CDR3 reads CASSQGPGSPLHF. CDR3 nucleotide sequence: TGTGCCAGCAGCCAGGGGCCTGGGTCACCCCTCCACTTT.

The rearrangement joins TRBV11-2 to TRBJ1-2; D is unresolved. Germline V CDR1 and CDR2: SGHAT, FQNNGV. This CDR3 contains 11 residues. The V gene lost 0 bases and the J gene lost 6 bases, with 2 bases spanning the gap. CDR3 amino acids: CASSLEDGYTF. The DNA of the CDR3 is TGTGCCAGCAGCTTAGAAGATGGCTACACCTTC.

The chain recombines TRBV2 with TRBJ2-1, with 8 bases identical to TRBD2. The CDR3 length is 14 residues. Germline V CDR1 and CDR2: SNHLY, FYNNEI. The V segment lost 3 bases and the J segment 6 bases; nucleotides outside the gene matches: 4. CDR3 nucleotides: TGTGCCAGCAGTGACCGGGGGGGTTTCAATGAGCAGTTCTTC. It encodes CASSDRGGFNEQFF.

This clone was counted once. The rearrangement joins TRBV18 to TRBJ2-7; 7 nucleotides match TRBD1. Germline lookup yields CDR1 KGHSH and CDR2 LQKENI. This CDR3 is built from 12 residues. The V gene end was trimmed by 11 bases and the J gene end by 3 bases; junction bases not matched to a gene: 7. CDR3 residues: CAGGQTLYEQYF. For the CDR3, the DNA is TGTGCCGGGGGACAGACTCTCTACGAGCAGTACTTC.

This clone occurred once. This sequence joins TRBV19 and TRBJ2-3, with 7 bases lining up with TRBD1. J gave up 3 bases and V 11 bases, and 8 bases lay outside the gene matches. Per the germline V gene, CDR1 is LNHDA and CDR2 is SQIVND (reference sequence). This CDR3 comprises 13 residues. This CDR3 reads CAARGLRTDTQYF. CDR3 DNA sequence: TGTGCCGCTAGGGGGCTGAGGACAGATACGCAGTATTTT.

The chain couples TRBV6-1 to TRBJ2-7; D is undetermined. Trimming shortened V by 8 bases and J by 3 bases, and 11 bases separated the two germline ends. The germline CDR1 and CDR2 sequences are MNHNS and SASEGT. CDR3 size: 12 residues. CDR3 sequence reads: CASSLAGYEQYF. DNA of the CDR3: TGTGCCAGCTCTTTGGCTGGCTACGAGCAGTACTTC.

The V call is TRBV10-3, the J call TRBJ2-7; D tentatively reads TRBD1 or TRBD2 (6 bases each). The CDR3 runs 15 residues. V lost 4 bases, J lost 7 bases, and 20 bases lay in between. Germline V CDR1 and CDR2: ENHRY, SYGVKD. DNA for the CDR3: TGTGCCATCAGTGGTGGAGGGGGGAGGTTGAGTGAGCAGTACTTC. Translation gives CAISGGGGRLSEQYF.

The CDR3 DNA sequence: TGTGCCACCAGCAAACCCAGACTGGTGGGGGGGGCTGGCTACACCTTC. Amino acids: CATSKPRLVGGAGYTF. The chain recombines TRBV15 with TRBJ1-2; D may be TRBD1 (6 bases). Per germline, CDR1 LNHNV and CDR2 YYDKDF (reference sequence). The V end lost 4 bases, the J end lost 7 bases, and 22 bases lay between the germline ends. This CDR3 region has 16 residues. Based on the CDR3 plus reference TRBV15 and TRBJ1-2, the full variable domain is DAMVIQNPRYQVTQFGKPVTLSCSQTLNHNVMYWYQQKSSQAPKLLFHYYDKDFNNEADTPDNFQSRRPNTSFCFLDIRSPGLGDTAMYLCATSKPRLVGGAGYTFGSGTRLTVV.

The sample holds one count of this clone. This chain links TRBV7-3 with TRBJ2-3; 9 nucleotides align to TRBD2. V lost 2 bases, J lost 6 bases, and 6 bases stayed unmatched. The germline CDR1 and CDR2 sequences are SGHTA and FQGTGA. The CDR3 covers 15 residues. CDR3 protein: CASSLAGGPEDTQYF. CDR3 bases: TGTGCCAGCAGCTTAGCGGGAGGGCCGGAGGATACGCAGTATTTT.

This clone was picked up a small number of times. The rearrangement joins TRBV19 to TRBJ1-5; D might be TRBD1 (6 bases). V lost 1 base, J lost 1 base, and 20 bases lay in between. The CDR3 contains 19 residues. Germline lookup yields CDR1 LNHDA and CDR2 SQIVND (reference sequence). The CDR3 DNA sequence: TGTGCCAGTAGTATAGTCCCGCGGGGGGCTCTAAGGAGCAATCAGCCCCAGCATTTT. The encoded protein is CASSIVPRGALRSNQPQHF.

The chain is built from TRBV5-6 and TRBJ1-5, with D maybe TRBD1 (6 bases). The CDR3 length is 15 residues. Germline values: CDR1 SGHDT, CDR2 YYEEEE. The V gene lost 4 bases and the J gene lost 4 bases, with 15 bases spanning the gap. This chain's CDR3 is CASSNYRQVNQPQHF. The CDR3 DNA reads TGTGCCAGCAGCAACTACCGACAGGTTAATCAGCCCCAGCATTTT.

V gene TRBV7-2 combines with J gene TRBJ2-7; 13 bases are shared with TRBD2. CDR3 length equals 19 residues. Germline V lookup: CDR1 SGHTA, CDR2 FQGNSA. The ends lost 5 bases at V and 2 bases at J; junction bases unmatched: 15. The CDR3 reads CASSLDTPGLAGIPYEQYF. DNA for the CDR3: TGTGCCAGCAGCCTGGATACTCCGGGACTAGCGGGAATCCCCTACGAGCAGTACTTC.

The chain combines TRBV5-8 with TRBJ2-5, with 7 bases fitting TRBD1. The length of the CDR3 is 14 residues. Losses at the gene ends were 6 bases for V and 4 bases for J; bases not matched to a gene: 9. CDR1 is SGHTS and CDR2 is YDEGEE in the germline V gene. The CDR3 DNA is TGTGCCAGCAACAAGGGACAGCCCGGAGAGACCCAGTACTTC. This translates into CASNKGQPGETQYF.

This clone was seen more than once but under ten times. V is TRBV6-6 and J is TRBJ2-3; D remains unclear. Trimming stripped 6 bases from V and 0 bases from J, with 16 bases between. The germline V gene has CDR1 MNHNY and CDR2 SVGAGI (reference sequence). The CDR3 length is 16 residues. The CDR3 spells CASSLDGSTSTDTQYF. CDR3 nucleotides: TGTGCCAGCAGCCTCGACGGATCCACTAGCACAGATACGCAGTATTTT.

The genes are TRBV27 and TRBJ2-2, with D tentatively TRBD1 (5 bases). Trimming took off 3 bases at V and 6 bases at J, with 8 bases between the two ends. The V gene's germline CDR1 is MNHEY and CDR2 SMNVEV (reference sequence). The CDR3 length is 13 residues. This CDR3 reads CASSFRGSGELFF. Here the CDR3 DNA reads TGTGCCAGCAGTTTTAGGGGTTCCGGGGAGCTGTTTTTT.

This chain uses TRBV4-3 with TRBJ2-1; TRBD2 aligns across 7 bases. V lost 4 bases to trimming and J lost 6 bases; unmatched junction nucleotides: 9. CDR1 LGHNA and CDR2 YSLEER come from the germline V gene. This CDR3 has 15 amino acids. The CDR3 nucleotides are TGCGCCAGCAGCCGGATGGGGTCGGGGGGCAATGAGCAGTTCTTC. Residues: CASSRMGSGGNEQFF.

J is TRBJ2-5 and V is TRBV7-3; weak D call: TRBD2 (6 bases). The CDR3 spans 15 residues. The V gene's germline CDR1 is SGHTA and CDR2 FQGTGA. With 2 bases removed from V and 4 bases from J, the gap between germline ends came to 14 bases. CDR3 nucleotides: TGTGCCAGCAGCTTATTTGGGGGAGCGGGAGAGACCCAGTACTTC. The encoded protein is CASSLFGGAGETQYF.

V gene TRBV29-1 combines with J gene TRBJ1-1; D ambiguous. The CDR3 extends over 13 amino acids. V lost 8 bases and J lost 4, with 17 bases in between. Germline V gives CDR1 SQVTM, CDR2 ANQGSEA. The chain's CDR3 is CSTPGPRGTEAFF. Written as DNA, the CDR3 is TGCAGCACACCGGGCCCGCGGGGCACTGAAGCTTTCTTT.

This clone was counted a few times. The genes are TRBV20-1 and TRBJ1-1; D remains ambiguous. V shed 5 bases and J shed 1 base, with 2 bases lying between them. This CDR3 is built from 10 residues. Germline V lookup: CDR1 DFQATT, CDR2 SNEGSKA (reference sequence). The CDR3: CSAWNTEAFF. The CDR3 DNA reads as TGCAGTGCTTGGAACACTGAAGCTTTCTTT.